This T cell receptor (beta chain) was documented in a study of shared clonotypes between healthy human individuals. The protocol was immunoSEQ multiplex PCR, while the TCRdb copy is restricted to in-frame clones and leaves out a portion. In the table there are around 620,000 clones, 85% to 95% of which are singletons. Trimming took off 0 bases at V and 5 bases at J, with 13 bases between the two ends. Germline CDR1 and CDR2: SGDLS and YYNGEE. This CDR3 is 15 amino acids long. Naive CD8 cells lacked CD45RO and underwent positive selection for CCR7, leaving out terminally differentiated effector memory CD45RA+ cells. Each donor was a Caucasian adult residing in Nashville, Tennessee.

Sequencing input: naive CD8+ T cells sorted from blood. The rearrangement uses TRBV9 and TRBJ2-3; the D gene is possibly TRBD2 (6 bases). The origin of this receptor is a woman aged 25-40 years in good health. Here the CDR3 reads CASSVEAGWEDTQYF. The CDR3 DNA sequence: TGTGCCAGCAGCGTAGAGGCGGGATGGGAAGATACGCAGTATTTT. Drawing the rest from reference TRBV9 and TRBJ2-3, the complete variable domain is DSGVTQTPKHLITATGQRVTLRCSPRSGDLSVYWYQQSLDQGLQFLIQYYNGEERAKGNILERFSAQQFPDLHSELNLSSLELGDSALYFCASSVEAGWEDTQYFGPGTRLTVL.